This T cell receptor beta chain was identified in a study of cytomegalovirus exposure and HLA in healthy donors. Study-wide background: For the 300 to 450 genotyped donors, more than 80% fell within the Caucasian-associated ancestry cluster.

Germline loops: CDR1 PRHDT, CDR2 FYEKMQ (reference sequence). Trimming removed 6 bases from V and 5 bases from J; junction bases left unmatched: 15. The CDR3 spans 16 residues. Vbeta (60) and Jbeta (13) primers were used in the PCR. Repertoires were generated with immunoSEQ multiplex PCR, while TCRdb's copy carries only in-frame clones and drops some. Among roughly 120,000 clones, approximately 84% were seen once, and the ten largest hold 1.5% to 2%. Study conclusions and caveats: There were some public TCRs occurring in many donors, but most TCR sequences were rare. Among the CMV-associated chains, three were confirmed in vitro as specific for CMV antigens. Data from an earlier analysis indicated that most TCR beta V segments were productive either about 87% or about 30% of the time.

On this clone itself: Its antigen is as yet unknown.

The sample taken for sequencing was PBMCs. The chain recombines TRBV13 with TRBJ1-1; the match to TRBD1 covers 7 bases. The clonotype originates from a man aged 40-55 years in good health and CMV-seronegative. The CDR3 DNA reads TGTGCCAGCAGAGGGGAGGACAGGAACGGGCGGACTGAAGCTTTCTTT. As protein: CASRGEDRNGRTEAFF. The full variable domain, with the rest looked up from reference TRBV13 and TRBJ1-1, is AAGVIQSPRHLIKEKRETATLKCYPIPRHDTVYWYQQGPGQDPQFLISFYEKMQSDKGSIPDRFSAQQFSDYHSELNMSSLELGDSALYFCASRGEDRNGRTEAFFGQGTRLTVV.